This T cell receptor (beta chain) is from a study of blood T cell repertoires in COVID-19. Study-level background: The analysed material was cDNA or gDNA that came from T cells, B-cell-depleted T cells, or PBMCs.

Clones were sequenced by immunoSEQ multiplex PCR, and TCRdb holds only the in-frame ones, with some missing. This table has 200,000 to 250,000 clones, about 82% appearing once. CDR3 size: 15 residues. Germline lookup yields CDR1 LGHDT and CDR2 YNNKEL (reference sequence). The V end was cut by 4 bases, the J end by 3 bases, with 13 bases between. The genes are TRBV3-1 (or the pseudogene TRBV3-2) and TRBJ1-5; weak D call: TRBD1 (6 bases). The receptor was isolated from a woman aged 45-59 years with acute COVID-19. Sequencing was carried out using PBMCs or T cells enriched from blood (not recorded which). CDR3 residues: CASSRSDSLNQPQHF. As DNA, the CDR3 is TGTGCCAGCAGCCGTTCGGACAGCCTCAATCAGCCCCAGCATTTT.